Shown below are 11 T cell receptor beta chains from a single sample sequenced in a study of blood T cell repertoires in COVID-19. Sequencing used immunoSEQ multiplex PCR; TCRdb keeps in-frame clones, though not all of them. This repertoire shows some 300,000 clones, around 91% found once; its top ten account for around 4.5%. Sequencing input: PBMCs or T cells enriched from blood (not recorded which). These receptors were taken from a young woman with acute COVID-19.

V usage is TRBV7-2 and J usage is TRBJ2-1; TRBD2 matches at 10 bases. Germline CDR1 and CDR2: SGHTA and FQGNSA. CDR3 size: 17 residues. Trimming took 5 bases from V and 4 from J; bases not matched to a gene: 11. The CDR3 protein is CASSRNERGGSYNEQFF. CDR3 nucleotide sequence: TGTGCCAGCAGCAGAAATGAGCGGGGGGGGTCGTACAATGAGCAGTTCTTC.

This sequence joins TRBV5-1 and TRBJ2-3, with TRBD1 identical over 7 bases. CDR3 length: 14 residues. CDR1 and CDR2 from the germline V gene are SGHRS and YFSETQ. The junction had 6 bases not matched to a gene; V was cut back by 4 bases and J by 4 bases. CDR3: CASSQPTGADTQYF. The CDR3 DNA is TGCGCCAGCAGCCAACCTACAGGGGCAGATACGCAGTATTTT.

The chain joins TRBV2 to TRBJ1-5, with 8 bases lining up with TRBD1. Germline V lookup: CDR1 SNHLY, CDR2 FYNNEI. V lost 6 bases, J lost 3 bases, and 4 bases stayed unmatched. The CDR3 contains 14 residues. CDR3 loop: CASSADRANQPQHF. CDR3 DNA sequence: TGTGCCAGCAGCGCGGACAGGGCCAATCAGCCCCAGCATTTT.

CDR3 amino acids: CASSLGQEPFRQETQYF. The CDR3 DNA reads TGCGCCAGCAGCTTGGGACAGGAACCCTTTCGACAAGAGACCCAGTACTTC. V and J are TRBV5-1 and TRBJ2-5, with a tentative D call TRBD1 (6 bases). The V and J ends lost 0 bases and 2 bases respectively, with 17 bases between them. Germline V gives CDR1 SGHRS, CDR2 YFSETQ. CDR3 size: 17 residues.

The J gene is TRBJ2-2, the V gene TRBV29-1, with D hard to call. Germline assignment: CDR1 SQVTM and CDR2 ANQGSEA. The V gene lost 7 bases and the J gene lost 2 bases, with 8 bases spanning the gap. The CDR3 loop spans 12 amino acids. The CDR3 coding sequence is TGCAGCGCAACTACCAACACCGGGGAGCTGTTTTTT. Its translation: CSATTNTGELFF.

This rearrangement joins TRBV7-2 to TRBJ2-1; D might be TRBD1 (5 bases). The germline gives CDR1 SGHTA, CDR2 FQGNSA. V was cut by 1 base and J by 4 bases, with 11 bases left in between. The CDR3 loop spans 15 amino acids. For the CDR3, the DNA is TGTGCCAGCAGCTTAGAAGATAGACAGTACAATGAGCAGTTCTTC. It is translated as CASSLEDRQYNEQFF. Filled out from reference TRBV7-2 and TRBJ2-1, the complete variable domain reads GAGVSQSPSNKVTEKGKDVELRCDPISGHTALYWYRQSLGQGLEFLIYFQGNSAPDKSGLPSDRFSAERTGGSVSTLTIQRTQQEDSAVYLCASSLEDRQYNEQFFGPGTRLTVL.

The CDR3 protein is CASSSTAGTTFWNEQFF. CDR3 nucleotides: TGTGCCAGCTCATCAACGGCCGGGACTACTTTCTGGAATGAGCAGTTCTTC. J is TRBJ2-1 and V is TRBV18; 7 bases match TRBD2. V lost 5 bases, J lost 7 bases, and 17 bases stayed unmatched. CDR3 length: 17 amino acids. From germline, CDR1 is KGHSH and CDR2 LQKENI.

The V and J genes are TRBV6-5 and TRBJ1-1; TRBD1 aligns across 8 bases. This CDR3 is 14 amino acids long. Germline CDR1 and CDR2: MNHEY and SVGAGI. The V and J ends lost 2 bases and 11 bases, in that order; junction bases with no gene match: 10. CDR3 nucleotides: TGTGCCAGCAGTTACGGAGGACAGGGAGCGTGGGCTTTCTTT. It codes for CASSYGGQGAWAFF.

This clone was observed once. In DNA, the CDR3 is TGTGCCAGCAGCTTAAATTTGGACAGGCAGTTCTTC. This gives the protein CASSLNLDRQFF. The V gene is TRBV11-2, the J gene TRBJ2-1; D is possibly TRBD1 (6 bases). Deletions cut 2 bases from V and 12 bases from J, with 11 bases between. CDR3 size: 12 residues. Germline V gene lookup returns CDR1 SGHAT and CDR2 FQNNGV.

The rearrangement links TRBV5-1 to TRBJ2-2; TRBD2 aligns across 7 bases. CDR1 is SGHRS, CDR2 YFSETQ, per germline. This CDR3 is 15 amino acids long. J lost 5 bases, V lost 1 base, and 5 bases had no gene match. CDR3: CASSLPAGETGELFF. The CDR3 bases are TGCGCCAGCAGCTTGCCGGCGGGAGAGACCGGGGAGCTGTTTTTT.

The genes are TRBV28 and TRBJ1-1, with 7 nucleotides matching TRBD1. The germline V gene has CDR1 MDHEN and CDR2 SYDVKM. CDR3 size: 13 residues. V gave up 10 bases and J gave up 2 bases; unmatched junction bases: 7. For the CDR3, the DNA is TGTGCCACCTGGGACAGCTATAACACTGAAGCTTTCTTT. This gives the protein CATWDSYNTEAFF.